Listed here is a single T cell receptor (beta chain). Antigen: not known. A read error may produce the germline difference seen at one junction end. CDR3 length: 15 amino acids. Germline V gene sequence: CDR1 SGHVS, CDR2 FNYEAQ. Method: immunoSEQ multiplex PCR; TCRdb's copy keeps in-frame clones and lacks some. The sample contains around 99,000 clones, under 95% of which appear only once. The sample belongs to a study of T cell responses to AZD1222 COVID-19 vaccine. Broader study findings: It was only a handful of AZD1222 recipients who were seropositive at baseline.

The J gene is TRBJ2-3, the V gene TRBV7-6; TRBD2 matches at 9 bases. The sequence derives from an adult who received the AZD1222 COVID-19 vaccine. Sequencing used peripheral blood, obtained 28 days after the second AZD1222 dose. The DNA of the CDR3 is TGTGCCAGCAGCTTCGTAGCGGGAGCCACAAATACGCAGTATTTT. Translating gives CASSFVAGATNTQYF.